This TCR beta chain appears in the sequencing data of a study of beta chain features in type 1 diabetes. Study-wide results and limits: For patients, the naive, central memory and Treg TCRB repertoires appeared more alike than for healthy donors. Moderately but significantly shorter TCRB CDR3s were found in Type 1 diabetes patients in all four CD4+ subsets.

The V end was cut by 7 bases, the J end by 9 bases, with 21 bases between. The germline gives CDR1 LNHDA, CDR2 SQIVND (reference sequence). CDR3 length: 14 residues. On this clone: What it binds is not known.

Expressed TCRB transcripts were sequenced because the entire RNA isolate underwent reverse transcription. Data came from immunoSEQ multiplex PCR; TCRdb stores just in-frame clones and leaves some out. The table lists more than 120,000 clones, about an eighth of them singletons. Sequencing was carried out using central memory CD4+ T cells from blood. This chain joins TRBV19 and TRBJ1-2; unclear D gene. The sequence came from a man aged 18-30 years with type 1 diabetes. As DNA, the CDR3 is TGTGCCAGTATCGAAGGGCCGTGGGGAGGAAGCTACACCTTC. It specifies CASIEGPWGGSYTF.